The 3 T cell receptor beta chains below all came from one sample that was sequenced in a study of blood T cell repertoires in COVID-19. The repertoire was sequenced with immunoSEQ multiplex PCR; TCRdb's copy has only in-frame clones and lacks some. Among approximately 240,000 clones listed, 87% were seen once. Source material: PBMCs or T cells enriched from blood (not recorded which). The receptors derive from a woman in her 30s with acute COVID-19.

The sample holds one count of this clone. The J gene is TRBJ1-1, the V gene TRBV5-1; maybe TRBD1 (5 bases). Germline V gene data show CDR1 as SGHRS and CDR2 as YFSETQ. With 1 base removed from V and 5 bases from J, the gap between germline ends came to 12 bases. This CDR3 has 14 amino acids. In DNA, the CDR3 is TGCGCCAGCAGCTTGACTGGGGGGTTGACTGAAGCTTTCTTT. It codes for CASSLTGGLTEAFF.

This rearrangement joins TRBV7-8 to TRBJ2-7, with 7 bases lining up with TRBD1. The CDR3 sequence is 13 residues long. The V gene's germline CDR1 is SGHVS and CDR2 FQNEAQ. Trimming took 5 bases from V and 3 from J; bases not matched to a gene: 4. CDR3 amino acids: CASSLDRIYEQYF. The CDR3 DNA reads TGTGCCAGCAGCCTGGACAGGATCTACGAGCAGTACTTC.

This clone appeared a few times. This chain connects TRBV5-1 to TRBJ2-2, with 12 nucleotides matching TRBD1. CDR3 length equals 15 residues. The V segment lost 4 bases and the J segment 6 bases; nucleotides outside the gene matches: 4. Germline CDR1 is SGHRS and CDR2 is YFSETQ. CDR3 residues: CASSTGQGAPGELFF. CDR3 nucleotides: TGCGCCAGCAGCACGGGACAGGGGGCCCCCGGGGAGCTGTTTTTT.